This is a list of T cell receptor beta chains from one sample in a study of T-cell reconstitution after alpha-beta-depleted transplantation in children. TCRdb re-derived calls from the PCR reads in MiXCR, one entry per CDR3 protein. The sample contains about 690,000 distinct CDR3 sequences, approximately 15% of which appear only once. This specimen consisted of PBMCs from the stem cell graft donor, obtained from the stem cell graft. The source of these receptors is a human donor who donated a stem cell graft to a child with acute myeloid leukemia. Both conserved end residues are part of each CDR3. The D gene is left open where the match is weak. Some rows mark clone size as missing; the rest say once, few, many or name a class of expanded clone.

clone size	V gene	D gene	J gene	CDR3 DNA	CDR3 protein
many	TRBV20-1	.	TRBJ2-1	TGCAGTGCCCCCTGGGGCTCCTACAATGAGCAGTTCTTC	CSAPWGSYNEQFF
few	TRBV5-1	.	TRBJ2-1	TGCGCCAGCAGCTTGGGGGAGATCCTTTACAATGAGCAGTTCTTC	CASSLGEILYNEQFF
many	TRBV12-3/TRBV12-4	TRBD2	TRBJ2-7	TGTGCCAGCAGTGGGACTAGCGGGGGATACGAGCAGTACTTC	CASSGTSGGYEQYF
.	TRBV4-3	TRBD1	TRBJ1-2	TGCGCCAGCAGCCACCGGGACAGGAAGGGCTACACCTTC	CASSHRDRKGYTF
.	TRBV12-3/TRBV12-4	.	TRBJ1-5	TGTGCCAGCAGTCCCCCCGGGGCTCATACGAATCAGCCCCAGCATTTT	CASSPPGAHTNQPQHF
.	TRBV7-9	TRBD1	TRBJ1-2	TGTGCCAGCAGCCGCAGGGGGACAGTCACCTATGGCTACACCTTC	CASSRRGTVTYGYTF
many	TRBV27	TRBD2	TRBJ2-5	TGTGCCAGCAGTCTTGGGCCGACTAGCGGGGGGGCCGAGGAGACCCAGTACTTC	CASSLGPTSGGAEETQYF
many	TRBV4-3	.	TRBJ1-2	TGCGCCAGCAGCCAGGCGACAGAAACGGACTATGGCTACACCTTC	CASSQATETDYGYTF
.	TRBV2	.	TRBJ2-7	TGTGCCAGCAGTGAACACAGTCTAACCTACGAGCAGTACTTC	CASSEHSLTYEQYF
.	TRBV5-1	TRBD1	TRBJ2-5	TGCGCCAGCACTCGTGGACAGGGGCAAGAGACCCAGTACTTC	CASTRGQGQETQYF
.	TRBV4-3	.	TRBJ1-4	TGCGCCAGCAGCCAAGACAGCCGCTTTGGCCTAGGGATGGATGAAAAACTGTTTTTT	CASSQDSRFGLGMDEKLFF
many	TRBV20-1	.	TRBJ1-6	TGCAGTGCTCTGATTACCTGGGGTGGGGAACCAAATAATTCACCCCTCCACTTT	CSALITWGGEPNNSPLHF
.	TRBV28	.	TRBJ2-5	TGTGCCAGCAGTATAAGGACCGGACAAGAGACCCAGTACTTC	CASSIRTGQETQYF
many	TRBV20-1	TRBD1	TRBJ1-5	TGCAGTGCTAGAAGACAGGGAACCCAGCATTTT	CSARRQGTQHF
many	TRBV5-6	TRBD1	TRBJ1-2	TGTGCCAGCAGCCAGGGGGCGGTTGGCTACACCTTC	CASSQGAVGYTF
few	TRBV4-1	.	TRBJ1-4	TGCGCCAGCAGCCAAGGTCCGGGGAGGAATGAAAAACTGTTTTTT	CASSQGPGRNEKLFF
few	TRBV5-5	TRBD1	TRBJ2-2	TGTGCCAGCAGCGACGGACAGGAGAACACCGGGGAGCTGTTTTTT	CASSDGQENTGELFF
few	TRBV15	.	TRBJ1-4	TGTGCCACCAGCCACGGACGGGCAACTAATGAAAAACTGTTTTTT	CATSHGRATNEKLFF
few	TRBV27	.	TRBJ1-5	TGTGCCAGCAGTTACCGGGGGGGACTTAGCAATCAGCCCCAGCATTTT	CASSYRGGLSNQPQHF
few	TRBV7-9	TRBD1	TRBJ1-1	TGTGCCAGCAGCGCCCCGGGACAGGGCTCCGAAGCTTTCTTT	CASSAPGQGSEAFF
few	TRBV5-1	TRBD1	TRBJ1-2	TGCGCCAGCAAAACCAGAGGACAGGGCCGGGGCTACACCTTC	CASKTRGQGRGYTF
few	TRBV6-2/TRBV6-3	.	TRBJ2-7	TGTGCCAGCAGTTACTCGATGGGCACCCACGAGCAGTACTTC	CASSYSMGTHEQYF
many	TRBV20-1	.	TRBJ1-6	TGCAGTGCTAGAGATGGCAGGAGCTCCTATAATTCACCCCTCCACTTT	CSARDGRSSYNSPLHF
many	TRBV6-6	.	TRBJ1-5	TGTGCCAGCAGGAGGGATCAGCCCCAGCATTTT	CASRRDQPQHF
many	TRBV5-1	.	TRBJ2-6	TGCGCCAGCAGTGGGGCCAACGTCCTGACTTTC	CASSGANVLTF
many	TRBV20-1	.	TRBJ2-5	TGCAGTGCTAGGTTACAGGCCCCAGGGGAGACCCAGTACTTC	CSARLQAPGETQYF
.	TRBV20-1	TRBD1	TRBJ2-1	TGCAGTGCTCCCCCCTCGGCAGGGGGCCCCTACAATGAGCAGTTCTTC	CSAPPSAGGPYNEQFF
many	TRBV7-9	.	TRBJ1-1	TGTGCCATCGGACAGTTCTCTGAAGCTTTCTTT	CAIGQFSEAFF
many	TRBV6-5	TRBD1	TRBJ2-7	TGTGCCAGCAGCTATCCGGGACAGGGCATCTACGAGCAGTACTTC	CASSYPGQGIYEQYF
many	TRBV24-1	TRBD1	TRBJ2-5	TGTGCCACCAGTGACCGGACAGGGGGCCAAGAGACCCAGTACTTC	CATSDRTGGQETQYF
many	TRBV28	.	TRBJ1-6	TGTGCCAGCAGTTTAGGGCAGTTGAGATCACCCCTCCACTTT	CASSLGQLRSPLHF